This record covers a single TCR beta chain. The record originates from a study of blood T cell repertoires in COVID-19. The CDR3 extends over 13 amino acids. V lost 2 bases, J lost 6 bases, and 9 bases lay in between. Germline V gene lookup returns CDR1 MNHEY and CDR2 SMNVEV (reference sequence). Assay: immunoSEQ multiplex PCR; the TCRdb copy retains only in-frame clones and omits some. The table includes under 200,000 clones, less than 85% detected once. Sequencing used PBMCs or T cells enriched from blood (not recorded which). The gene calls are TRBV27 and TRBJ2-3; the D is unclear. The TCR originated in a man aged 60-69 years who had recovered from COVID-19. The CDR3 region is CASSLSYRDTQYF. As DNA, the CDR3 is TGTGCCAGCAGTTTAAGTTACCGGGATACGCAGTATTTT.